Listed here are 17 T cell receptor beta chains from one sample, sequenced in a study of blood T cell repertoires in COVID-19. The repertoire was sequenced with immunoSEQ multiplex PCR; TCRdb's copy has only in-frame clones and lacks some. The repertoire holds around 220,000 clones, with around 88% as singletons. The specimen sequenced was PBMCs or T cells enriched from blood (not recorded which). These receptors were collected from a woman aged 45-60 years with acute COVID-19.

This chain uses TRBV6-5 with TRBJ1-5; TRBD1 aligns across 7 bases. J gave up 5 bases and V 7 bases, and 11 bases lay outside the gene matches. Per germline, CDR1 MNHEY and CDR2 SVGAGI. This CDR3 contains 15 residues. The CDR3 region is CASTRRDSWDQPQHF. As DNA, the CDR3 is TGTGCCAGCACCAGAAGGGACAGTTGGGATCAGCCCCAGCATTTT.

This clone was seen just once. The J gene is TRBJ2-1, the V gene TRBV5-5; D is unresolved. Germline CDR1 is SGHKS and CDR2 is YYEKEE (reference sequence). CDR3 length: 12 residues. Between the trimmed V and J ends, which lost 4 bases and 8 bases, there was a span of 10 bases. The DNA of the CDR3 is TGTGCCAGCAGCCCTAAAGTGGATGAGCAGTTCTTC. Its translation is CASSPKVDEQFF.

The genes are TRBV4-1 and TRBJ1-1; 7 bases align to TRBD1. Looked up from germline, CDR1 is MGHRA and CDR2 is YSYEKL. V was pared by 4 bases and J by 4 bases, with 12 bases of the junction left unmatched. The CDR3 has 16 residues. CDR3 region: CASSRGIRGHITEAFF. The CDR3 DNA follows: TGCGCCAGCAGCCGGGGTATTAGGGGGCATATCACTGAAGCTTTCTTT.

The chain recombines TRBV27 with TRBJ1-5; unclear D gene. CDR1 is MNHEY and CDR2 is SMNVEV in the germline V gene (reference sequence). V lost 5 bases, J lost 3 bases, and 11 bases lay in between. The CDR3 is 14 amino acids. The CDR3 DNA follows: TGTGCCAGCAGTGAGGGTGCCCACAATCAGCCCCAGCATTTT. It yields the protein CASSEGAHNQPQHF.

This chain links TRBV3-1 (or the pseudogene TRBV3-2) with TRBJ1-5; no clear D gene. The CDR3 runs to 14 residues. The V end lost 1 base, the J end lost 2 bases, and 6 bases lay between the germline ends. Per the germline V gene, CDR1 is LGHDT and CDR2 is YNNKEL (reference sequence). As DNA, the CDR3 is TGTGCCAGCAGCCAAGGGGCAGGCAATCAGCCCCAGCATTTT. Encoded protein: CASSQGAGNQPQHF.

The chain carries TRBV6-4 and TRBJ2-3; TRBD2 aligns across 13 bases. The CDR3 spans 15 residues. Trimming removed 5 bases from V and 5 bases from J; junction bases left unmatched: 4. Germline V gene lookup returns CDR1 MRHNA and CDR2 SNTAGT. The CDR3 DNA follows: TGTGCCAGCAGTCGGACTAGCGGGAGTGGAGATACGCAGTATTTT. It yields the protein CASSRTSGSGDTQYF.

In nucleotides, the CDR3 is TGTGCCACCCACCTCTTCCGGGGGGCTAATGAAAAACTGTTTTTT. Translated: CATHLFRGANEKLFF. The rearrangement uses TRBV2 and TRBJ1-4; D might be TRBD1 (5 bases). V shed 10 bases and J shed 3 bases, with 18 bases lying between them. This CDR3 contains 15 residues. The germline CDR1 and CDR2 sequences are SNHLY and FYNNEI.

The CDR3 is CASSTGYGYTF. The CDR3 nucleotides read TGTGCCAGCAGCACCGGCTATGGCTACACCTTC. This rearrangement joins TRBV5-4 to TRBJ1-2; no firm D call. Germline V gene sequence: CDR1 SGHNT, CDR2 YYREEE (reference sequence). The CDR3 extends over 11 amino acids. Trimming shortened V by 4 bases and J by 4 bases, and 5 bases separated the two germline ends.

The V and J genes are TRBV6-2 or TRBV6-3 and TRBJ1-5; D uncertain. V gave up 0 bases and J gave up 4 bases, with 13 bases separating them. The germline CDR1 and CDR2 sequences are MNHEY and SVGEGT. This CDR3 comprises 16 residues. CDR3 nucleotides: TGTGCCAGCAGTTACTCGCCAGGCGAGATTAATCAGCCCCAGCATTTT. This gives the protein CASSYSPGEINQPQHF.

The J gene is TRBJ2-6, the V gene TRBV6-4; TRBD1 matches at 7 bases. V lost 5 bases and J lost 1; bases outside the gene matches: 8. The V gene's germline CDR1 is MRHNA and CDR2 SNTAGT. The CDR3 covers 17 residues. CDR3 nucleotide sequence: TGTGCCAGCAGTCCACAGGGGCGACTATCTGGGGCCAACGTCCTGACTTTC. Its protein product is CASSPQGRLSGANVLTF.

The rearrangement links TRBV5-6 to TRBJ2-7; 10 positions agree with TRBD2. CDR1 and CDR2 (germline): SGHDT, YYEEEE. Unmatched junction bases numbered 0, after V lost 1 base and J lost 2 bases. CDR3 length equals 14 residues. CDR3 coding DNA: TGTGCCAGCAGCTTGACTAGCGGGACCTACGAGCAGTACTTC. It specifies CASSLTSGTYEQYF.

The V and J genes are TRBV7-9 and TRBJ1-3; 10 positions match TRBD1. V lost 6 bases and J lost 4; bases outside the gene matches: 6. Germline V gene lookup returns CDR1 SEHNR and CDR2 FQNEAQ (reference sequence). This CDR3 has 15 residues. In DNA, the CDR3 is TGTGCCAGCAGTACGACAGGGGGCGCGGGAAACACCATATATTTT. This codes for CASSTTGGAGNTIYF.

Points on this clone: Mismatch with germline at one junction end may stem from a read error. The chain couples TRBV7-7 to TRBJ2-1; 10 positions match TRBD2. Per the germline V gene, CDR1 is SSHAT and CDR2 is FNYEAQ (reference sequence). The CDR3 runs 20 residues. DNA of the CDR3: TGTGCTAGCAGCCTATGGGAATTCGGTCTAGCGGGGGTATCACTAAATGAGCAGTTCTTC. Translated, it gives CASSLWEFGLAGVSLNEQFF.

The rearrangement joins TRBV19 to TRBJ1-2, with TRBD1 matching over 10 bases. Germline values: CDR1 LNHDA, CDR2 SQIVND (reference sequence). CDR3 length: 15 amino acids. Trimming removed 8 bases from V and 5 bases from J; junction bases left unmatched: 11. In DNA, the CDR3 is TGTGCCAGTGGGCCCGGGACAGGGGACTGGTATGGCTACACCTTC. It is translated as CASGPGTGDWYGYTF.

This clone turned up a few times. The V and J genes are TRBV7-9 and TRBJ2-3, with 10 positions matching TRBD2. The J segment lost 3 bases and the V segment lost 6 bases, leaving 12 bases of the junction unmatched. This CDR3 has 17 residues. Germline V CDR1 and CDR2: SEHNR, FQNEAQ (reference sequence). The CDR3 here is CASSLGASGSRTDTQYF. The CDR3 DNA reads TGTGCCAGCAGTCTAGGGGCTAGCGGGAGTCGGACAGATACGCAGTATTTT.

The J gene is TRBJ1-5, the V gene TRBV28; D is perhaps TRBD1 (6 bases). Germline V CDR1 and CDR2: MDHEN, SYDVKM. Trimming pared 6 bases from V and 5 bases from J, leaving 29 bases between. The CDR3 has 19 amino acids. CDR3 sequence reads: CASSLLRGRRALAHQPQHF. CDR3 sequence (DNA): TGTGCCAGCAGCCTCCTCAGGGGACGGCGGGCCCTAGCACATCAGCCCCAGCATTTT.

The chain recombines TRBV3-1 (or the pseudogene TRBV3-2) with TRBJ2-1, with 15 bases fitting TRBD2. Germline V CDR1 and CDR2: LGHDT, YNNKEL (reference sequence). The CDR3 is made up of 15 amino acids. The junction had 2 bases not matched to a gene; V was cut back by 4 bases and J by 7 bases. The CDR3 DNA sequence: TGTGCCAGCAGCCGGGGACTAGCGGGAGGAAATGAGCAGTTCTTC. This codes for CASSRGLAGGNEQFF.